What follows is one T cell receptor (beta chain) and its context. The antigen remains undetermined. Other DNA sequences from this sample encode an identical CDR3 as well. The V end was cut by 2 bases, the J end by 1 base, with 9 bases between. This CDR3 has 15 amino acids. Germline CDR1 is SGDLS and CDR2 is YYNGEE. This specimen belongs to a study of T cell responses to AZD1222 COVID-19 vaccine. Data came from immunoSEQ multiplex PCR; TCRdb stores just in-frame clones and leaves some out. The sample has 140,000 to 150,000 clones, over 75% seen once. Findings of the study overall: Most donors were white British and more were female, and clonal diversity was possibly underestimated.

The source was peripheral blood, collected on day 0 of AZD1222 vaccination. The chain carries TRBV9 and TRBJ2-2, with D possibly matching TRBD2 (6 bases). This TCR derives from an adult in good health. The CDR3 loop is CASSVGLQNTGELFF. CDR3 DNA sequence: TGTGCCAGCAGCGTGGGACTCCAGAACACCGGGGAGCTGTTTTTT.